One sample yielded the 17 T cell receptor beta chains listed below, sequenced in a study of CD8 T cells in ankylosing spondylitis. Broader study findings: In ankylosing spondylitis blood, a motif of roughly 8 highly homologous TCR beta variants appeared characteristic.

Their cognate antigens are unknown. A single record per CDR3 protein comes from TCRdb applying MiXCR to the 5' RACE reads. The sample carries approximately 540,000 distinct CDR3 sequences, roughly 13% recorded once. What was sequenced was blood, either unsorted or a sorted T cell fraction (not recorded which). The receptors derive from a male donor with ankylosing spondylitis.

This clonotype was counted between two and nine times. V and J are TRBV20-1 and TRBJ2-1; 15 bases agree with TRBD2. Germline loops: CDR1 DFQATT, CDR2 SNEGSKA (reference sequence). V lost 0 bases to trimming and J lost 4 bases; unmatched junction nucleotides: 7. CDR3 length equals 18 residues. The CDR3 spells CSARDPSGLAGGYNEQFF. DNA of the CDR3: TGCAGTGCTAGAGATCCCTCGGGACTAGCGGGGGGATACAATGAGCAGTTCTTC.

This clonotype occurred a few times. The CDR3 nucleotides are TGTGCCAGCAGTTACTTCGAGAGCTCCTACAATGAGCAGTTCTTC. It encodes CASSYFESSYNEQFF. V usage is TRBV6-5 and J usage is TRBJ2-1; D remains unclear. This CDR3 is built from 15 residues. Germline CDR1 is MNHEY and CDR2 is SVGAGI. V was clipped by 1 base and J by 0 bases, with 7 bases between them.

This clonotype showed up just a few times. The chain uses TRBV11-2 and TRBJ2-1, with 12 positions matching TRBD2. With V trimmed by 5 bases and J by 10 bases, 6 bases remained unmatched. The CDR3 is 14 residues long. Germline V CDR1 and CDR2: SGHAT, FQNNGV. The CDR3 loop is CASSASGRAGEQFF. Written as DNA, the CDR3 is TGTGCCAGCAGCGCTAGCGGGAGGGCCGGGGAGCAGTTCTTC.

This chain connects TRBV11-2 to TRBJ2-6; 9 bases map to TRBD1. Germline CDR1 is SGHAT and CDR2 is FQNNGV. The CDR3 has 19 residues. Trimming cost V 5 bases and J 2 bases; bases outside gene matches: 13. The CDR3 nucleotides read TGTGCCAGCAGCCCTTCCCCTCTACAGGGGGCGGCTGGGGCCAACGTCCTGACTTTC. Protein sequence: CASSPSPLQGAAGANVLTF.

This clonotype was observed at least ten times. The chain employs TRBV7-8 and TRBJ2-7, with D perhaps matching TRBD2 (6 bases). CDR3 length equals 16 residues. Trimming stripped 8 bases from V and 0 bases from J, with 20 bases between. Germline loops: CDR1 SGHVS, CDR2 FQNEAQ. The CDR3 loop is CASGPGGKRASYEQYF. DNA for the CDR3: TGTGCCAGCGGGCCCGGGGGAAAGCGGGCCTCCTACGAGCAGTACTTC. The full variable domain, its missing parts supplied by reference TRBV7-8 and TRBJ2-7, is GAGVSQSPRYKVAKRGQDVALRCDPISGHVSLFWYQQALGQGPEFLTYFQNEAQLDKSGLPSDRFFAERPEGSVSTLKIQRTQQEDSAVYLCASGPGGKRASYEQYFGPGTRLTVT.

This clonotype has ten or more counts. The genes are TRBV20-1 and TRBJ2-1, with 7 bases lining up with TRBD2. The CDR3 loop spans 16 amino acids. Germline V gene lookup returns CDR1 DFQATT and CDR2 SNEGSKA (reference sequence). With V trimmed by 1 base and J by 0 bases, 6 bases remained unmatched. CDR3: CSARALSGSSYNEQFF. The CDR3 DNA sequence: TGCAGTGCTAGAGCCCTTAGCGGGTCCTCCTACAATGAGCAGTTCTTC.

In this sample, this clonotype turned up once. This CDR3 reads CSARLTGGSEAFF. The DNA of the CDR3 is TGCAGTGCTAGACTTACAGGGGGATCTGAAGCTTTCTTT. This chain joins TRBV20-1 and TRBJ1-1; 8 positions agree with TRBD1. Germline V lookup: CDR1 DFQATT, CDR2 SNEGSKA (reference sequence). CDR3 length: 13 amino acids. V lost 2 bases, J lost 6 bases, and 5 bases stayed unmatched.

In this sample, this clonotype turned up a few times. This chain uses TRBV12-3 or TRBV12-4 with TRBJ2-2; D unclear. CDR3 length: 12 amino acids. Trimming pared 10 bases from V and 6 bases from J, leaving 12 bases between. CDR3 nucleotide sequence: TGTGCCAACGGCCGAGGATCCGGGGAGCTGTTTTTT. Its protein product is CANGRGSGELFF.

V is TRBV7-2 and J is TRBJ1-5, with 7 positions matching TRBD1. The V gene end was trimmed by 6 bases and the J gene end by 7 bases; junction bases not matched to a gene: 12. This CDR3 is 15 amino acids long. Germline assignment: CDR1 SGHTA and CDR2 FQGNSA. The CDR3 DNA reads as TGTGCCAGCAGTAAAGCGGGGACAGCGGGGCAGCCCCAGCATTTT. Translation gives CASSKAGTAGQPQHF.

In this sample, this clonotype turned up a few times. The V and J genes are TRBV20-1 and TRBJ2-7; D may correspond to TRBD1 or TRBD2 (5 bases each). Trimming stripped 6 bases from V and 6 bases from J, with 21 bases between. This CDR3 is built from 14 residues. From germline, CDR1 is DFQATT and CDR2 SNEGSKA (reference sequence). The CDR3 protein is CSASREFWGSEQYF. The CDR3 bases are TGCAGTGCGAGCCGAGAATTTTGGGGGTCCGAGCAGTACTTC.

The chain employs TRBV30 and TRBJ2-5; 9 bases align to TRBD2. V was clipped by 3 bases and J by 5 bases; unmatched bases: 10. The CDR3 runs 15 residues. Germline loops: CDR1 GTSNPN, CDR2 SVGIG (reference sequence). CDR3 region: CAWSRKAGGGETQYF. In DNA, the CDR3 is TGTGCCTGGAGCCGGAAAGCGGGAGGAGGGGAGACCCAGTACTTC.

The rearrangement uses TRBV14 and TRBJ1-3; D gene ambiguous. Per germline, CDR1 SGHDN and CDR2 FVKESK. The ends were cut back, 5 bases at V and 6 bases at J, with 8 bases in the middle. This CDR3 contains 12 residues. The CDR3, as DNA: TGTGCCAGCAGCAGGCGCCAAAACACCATATATTTT. This codes for CASSRRQNTIYF.

This chain links TRBV5-5 with TRBJ2-3; maybe TRBD2 (5 bases). The CDR3 spans 14 residues. Germline V CDR1 and CDR2: SGHKS, YYEKEE (reference sequence). V lost 6 bases and J lost 2, with 13 bases in between. The CDR3 loop reads CASNLRDFTDTQYF. CDR3 sequence (DNA): TGTGCCAGCAACCTGAGGGATTTCACAGATACGCAGTATTTT.

This clonotype has just a few counts. The V call is TRBV10-3, the J call TRBJ2-1; perhaps TRBD2 as D (6 bases). The V end lost 6 bases, the J end lost 6 bases, and 15 bases lay between the germline ends. The CDR3 totals 14 residues. Germline V gene data show CDR1 as ENHRY and CDR2 as SYGVKD. The CDR3 coding sequence is TGTGCCATCAGGGGGTGGGACTTCGGCAATGAGCAGTTCTTC. Translation: CAIRGWDFGNEQFF.

V is TRBV5-1 and J is TRBJ1-1; possibly TRBD1 for D (6 bases). This CDR3 is 15 amino acids long. The ends were cut back, 4 bases at V and 4 bases at J, with 17 bases in the middle. Germline V CDR1 and CDR2: SGHRS, YFSETQ. The CDR3 region is CASSGGRRTVTEAFF. Here the CDR3 DNA reads TGCGCCAGCAGCGGGGGGCGACGCACGGTCACTGAAGCTTTCTTT. The whole variable domain, filled in from reference TRBV5-1 and TRBJ1-1, reads KAGVTQTPRYLIKTRGQQVTLSCSPISGHRSVSWYQQTPGQGLQFLFEYFSETQRNKGNFPGRFSGRQFSNSRSEMNVSTLELGDSALYLCASSGGRRTVTEAFFGQGTRLTVV.

The rearrangement links TRBV20-1 to TRBJ2-2, with 9 bases lining up with TRBD2. The length of the CDR3 is 14 residues. V gave up 4 bases and J gave up 8 bases; unmatched junction bases: 8. Germline assignment: CDR1 DFQATT and CDR2 SNEGSKA (reference sequence). The CDR3 here is CSAMILAGRGELFF. In DNA, the CDR3 is TGCAGTGCTATGATCCTAGCGGGACGGGGGGAGCTGTTTTTT.

This clonotype was seen a handful of times. The chain links TRBV20-1 to TRBJ2-2; 9 bases are a match to TRBD2. Germline-derived CDR1 and CDR2 are DFQATT and SNEGSKA (reference sequence). CDR3 length: 14 amino acids. Germline trimming cut 7 bases from V and 2 bases from J; bases unmatched to any gene: 5. The CDR3 DNA sequence: TGCAGTGGGGCTAGCGGGACCAACACCGGGGAGCTGTTTTTT. This encodes CSGASGTNTGELFF.